The 27 T cell receptor beta chains presented below share a single source sample, sequenced in a study of T cells in Graves' hyperthyroidism and ophthalmopathy. The TCR beta CDR3 regions underwent amplification using RNA transcripts as the source. The TCR CDR3 was amplified in a first-round RT-PCR using the HTBI primer set. TCRdb ran MiXCR on the multiplex PCR reads and lists one entry per CDR3 protein. Here the sample spans over 120,000 distinct CDR3 sequences, less than 25% being singletons. The sequenced material came from blood. Source of these receptors: a woman aged 50 to 60 with Graves' hyperthyroidism that later progressed to Graves' ophthalmopathy.

This clonotype turned up a few times. This chain connects TRBV6-1 to TRBJ1-5, with 9 bases that match TRBD1. V lost 10 bases and J lost 2; bases outside the gene matches: 9. The CDR3 spans 15 residues. In germline, CDR1 is MNHNS, CDR2 SASEGT. CDR3 in DNA: TGTGCCACCACAGGGGGCGATAATCGCAATCAGCCCCAGCATTTT. It specifies CATTGGDNRNQPQHF.

CDR3 sequence reads: CSARRGLTGYGYTF. The CDR3 region has the DNA TGCAGTGCTAGACGCGGACTGACAGGTTATGGCTACACCTTC. The rearrangement joins TRBV20-1 to TRBJ1-2; maybe TRBD1 (6 bases). The CDR3 has 14 amino acids. Trimming removed 2 bases from V and 5 bases from J, with 15 bases in between. Germline V CDR1 and CDR2: DFQATT, SNEGSKA (reference sequence).

This clonotype was seen ten or more times. The genes are TRBV16 and TRBJ2-3, with 7 bases identical to TRBD1. Trimming removed 5 bases from V and 2 bases from J; junction bases left unmatched: 4. The germline gives CDR1 KGHSY, CDR2 FQNENV. The CDR3 length is 14 residues. The CDR3, as DNA: TGTGCCAGCAGCGCGACAGGGTTCACAGATACGCAGTATTTT. Translated: CASSATGFTDTQYF.

This clonotype was recorded many times. The chain recombines TRBV11-2 with TRBJ2-7; D perhaps matches TRBD2 (6 bases). This CDR3 is built from 15 residues. Trimming pared 5 bases from V and 0 bases from J, leaving 14 bases between. CDR1 is SGHAT, CDR2 FQNNGV, per germline. In nucleotides, the CDR3 is TGTGCCAGCAGCCTGTTTGGAGGGATCTCCTACGAGCAGTACTTC. Translated, it gives CASSLFGGISYEQYF.

This chain connects TRBV7-2 to TRBJ2-7; 9 nucleotides align to TRBD1. CDR1 is SGHTA and CDR2 is FQGNSA in the germline V gene. This CDR3 region has 13 residues. J lost 5 bases, V lost 3 bases, and 2 bases had no gene match. CDR3 coding DNA: TGTGCCAGCAGCTTGAGGGACAGGGACGAGCAGTACTTC. It specifies CASSLRDRDEQYF.

This clonotype was recorded a few times. The genes are TRBV20-1 and TRBJ2-3; 11 bases align to TRBD2. J gave up 6 bases and V 6 bases, and 8 bases lay outside the gene matches. CDR1 and CDR2 from the germline V gene are DFQATT and SNEGSKA (reference sequence). This CDR3 region has 14 residues. Here the CDR3 reads CSASGLAVSDTQYF. The CDR3 nucleotides read TGCAGTGCCTCGGGACTAGCGGTGTCGGATACGCAGTATTTT.

In its sample, this clonotype was seen many times. The chain is built from TRBV20-1 and TRBJ1-2; 7 bases match TRBD1. The J segment lost 6 bases and the V segment lost 3 bases, leaving 4 bases of the junction unmatched. CDR1 is DFQATT and CDR2 is SNEGSKA in the germline V gene (reference sequence). The CDR3 is 12 residues long. CDR3 residues: CSARDRWNGYTF. The CDR3 region has the DNA TGCAGTGCTAGGGACAGGTGGAATGGCTACACCTTC.

This clonotype was counted a few times. The chain joins TRBV11-2 to TRBJ2-7; 13 positions agree with TRBD2. Trimming took 2 bases from V and 6 from J; bases not matched to a gene: 13. CDR1 SGHAT and CDR2 FQNNGV come from the germline V gene. This CDR3 is built from 18 residues. The CDR3, as DNA: TGTGCCAGCAGCTTACATTTTTGGACTAGCGGGAGCCGAGGCGAGCAGTACTTC. It specifies CASSLHFWTSGSRGEQYF.

This chain connects TRBV3-1 to TRBJ1-3, with D unclear. Trimming took off 1 base at V and 4 bases at J, with 14 bases between the two ends. Germline loops: CDR1 LGHDT, CDR2 YNNKEL (reference sequence). The length of the CDR3 is 16 residues. CDR3 residues: CASSQVRAGQGNTIYF. DNA for the CDR3: TGTGCCAGCAGCCAAGTAAGAGCAGGTCAAGGAAACACCATATATTTT.

Ten or more counts support this clonotype. The rearrangement joins TRBV3-1 to TRBJ1-1, with TRBD1 matching over 9 bases. This CDR3 is 13 amino acids long. Germline loops: CDR1 LGHDT, CDR2 YNNKEL (reference sequence). Trimming took 4 bases from V and 8 from J; bases not matched to a gene: 5. The CDR3 here is CASSLDRGPEAFF. The CDR3 DNA follows: TGTGCCAGCAGCCTGGACAGGGGCCCCGAAGCTTTCTTT.

In its sample, this clonotype was seen a few times. This chain connects TRBV12-3 or TRBV12-4 to TRBJ1-1; D possibly corresponds to TRBD1 (5 bases). The germline V and J ends were trimmed by 6 bases and 4 bases, with 21 bases remaining between them. The CDR3 consists of 16 residues. In nucleotides, the CDR3 is TGTGCCAGCAGCCGTCAAATCGGGGGTGGTGGCACTGAAGCTTTCTTT. It translates to CASSRQIGGGGTEAFF.

This rearrangement joins TRBV27 to TRBJ2-7; 9 bases align to TRBD1. The V gene's germline CDR1 is MNHEY and CDR2 SMNVEV (reference sequence). This CDR3 comprises 14 residues. V dropped 9 bases and J dropped 3; count of bases not matched to a gene: 9. Here the CDR3 DNA reads TGTGCCAGTCCCCCTGGGACAGGGAACTACGAGCAGTACTTC. Its protein product is CASPPGTGNYEQYF.

The chain recombines TRBV15 with TRBJ2-1; 9 bases are shared with TRBD2. With 0 bases clipped from V and 4 bases from J, the junction kept 1 base outside the gene matches. Germline-derived CDR1 and CDR2 are LNHNV and YYDKDF (reference sequence). The CDR3 is made up of 15 amino acids. The CDR3 DNA is TGTGCCACCAGCAGAGAAAGCGGGGGGTACAATGAGCAGTTCTTC. It codes for CATSRESGGYNEQFF.

V and J are TRBV10-3 and TRBJ2-3, with 8 bases aligning to TRBD2. Trimming took 3 bases from V and 14 from J; bases not matched to a gene: 10. The germline V gene has CDR1 ENHRY and CDR2 SYGVKD. This CDR3 comprises 13 residues. DNA for the CDR3: TGTGCCATCAGTGACCCCGGGGGGGGCAACCCGTATTTT. Protein sequence: CAISDPGGGNPYF.

V gene TRBV2 combines with J gene TRBJ2-1; 9 bases are shared with TRBD2. V lost 8 bases to trimming and J lost 10 bases; unmatched junction nucleotides: 18. The CDR3 runs 16 residues. The V gene's germline CDR1 is SNHLY and CDR2 FYNNEI. The CDR3 region is CASSFGVGSGSGEQFF. CDR3 bases: TGTGCCAGCTCTTTTGGAGTCGGTAGCGGGAGCGGAGAGCAGTTCTTC.

This clonotype was found a few times. The rearrangement joins TRBV19 to TRBJ1-1; possibly TRBD1 for D (5 bases). From germline, CDR1 is LNHDA and CDR2 SQIVND (reference sequence). Between the trimmed V and J ends, which lost 3 bases and 8 bases, there was a span of 13 bases. The CDR3 totals 13 residues. The CDR3 coding sequence is TGTGCCAGTAGTATCCGGTTAGGGACGGAAGCTTTCTTT. It specifies CASSIRLGTEAFF.

This clonotype occurred many times. The J gene is TRBJ2-3, the V gene TRBV12-3 or TRBV12-4; 7 bases match TRBD1. This CDR3 contains 14 residues. Unmatched junction bases numbered 10, after V lost 7 bases and J lost 6 bases. This CDR3 reads CASIRTGRWDTQYF. The CDR3 DNA sequence: TGTGCCAGCATCAGGACAGGTCGGTGGGATACGCAGTATTTT.

Many counts were recorded for this clonotype. V usage is TRBV29-1 and J usage is TRBJ2-5; 9 positions match TRBD2. Germline values: CDR1 SQVTM, CDR2 ANQGSEA. Trimming removed 8 bases from V and 1 base from J; junction bases left unmatched: 5. The CDR3 length is 13 residues. The DNA of the CDR3 is TGCAGCACCAAGACTAGCGGCCAAGAGACCCAGTACTTC. It yields the protein CSTKTSGQETQYF.

This clonotype was seen many times. The chain uses TRBV28 and TRBJ1-5; TRBD1 agrees at 7 bases. The J segment lost 5 bases and the V segment lost 6 bases, leaving 7 bases of the junction unmatched. Germline lookup yields CDR1 MDHEN and CDR2 SYDVKM. The CDR3 is made up of 14 amino acids. The CDR3 DNA reads as TGTGCCAGCAGGATGGGACAGAGTTATCAGCCCCAGCATTTT. It translates to CASRMGQSYQPQHF.

J is TRBJ2-1 and V is TRBV13, with D possibly matching TRBD2 (5 bases). The CDR3 sequence is 13 residues long. Trimming cost V 3 bases and J 9 bases, with 12 bases left between them. Germline assignment: CDR1 PRHDT and CDR2 FYEKMQ (reference sequence). This CDR3 reads CASSFAPGSEQFF. The CDR3 DNA sequence: TGTGCCAGCAGCTTTGCCCCGGGAAGTGAGCAGTTCTTC.

This clonotype was observed many times. The chain joins TRBV28 to TRBJ1-1, with TRBD1 matching over 9 bases. Germline-derived CDR1 and CDR2 are MDHEN and SYDVKM. This CDR3 spans 14 amino acids. J was trimmed by 3 bases and V by 6 bases; bases with no gene match: 5. The CDR3: CASRLQGAYTEAFF. The CDR3 nucleotides are TGTGCCAGCAGGTTACAGGGGGCGTACACTGAAGCTTTCTTT.

This clonotype was counted many times. V is TRBV18 and J is TRBJ1-1; no clear D. The V end lost 4 bases, the J end lost 3 bases, and 9 bases lay between the germline ends. Germline CDR1 and CDR2: KGHSH and LQKENI. CDR3 length equals 13 residues. The CDR3 is CASSQNQDTEAFF. The CDR3 bases are TGTGCCAGCTCACAAAACCAAGACACTGAAGCTTTCTTT. Together with reference TRBV18 and TRBJ1-1, the CDR3 gives the full variable domain: NAGVMQNPRHLVRRRGQEARLRCSPMKGHSHVYWYRQLPEEGLKFMVYLQKENIIDESGMPKERFSAEFPKEGPSILRIQQVVRGDSAAYFCASSQNQDTEAFFGQGTRLTVV.

This clonotype was detected many times. The rearrangement uses TRBV20-1 and TRBJ2-1, with D unresolved. Germline V gene lookup returns CDR1 DFQATT and CDR2 SNEGSKA (reference sequence). V lost 4 bases and J lost 1, with 8 bases in between. CDR3 size: 13 residues. The CDR3 reads CSATPSSYNEQFF. Here the CDR3 DNA reads TGCAGTGCTACTCCCAGTTCCTACAATGAGCAGTTCTTC.

This chain connects TRBV19 to TRBJ1-2; 8 bases align to TRBD1. Germline V CDR1 and CDR2: LNHDA, SQIVND (reference sequence). Trimming cost V 5 bases and J 4 bases; bases outside gene matches: 9. The CDR3 runs to 15 residues. The CDR3 DNA is TGTGCCAGTAGTTTCCTGGACAGGGTTCGCTATGGCTACACCTTC. Its protein product is CASSFLDRVRYGYTF.

This clonotype was observed a few times. CDR3: CASRGRGREYEQYF. The CDR3 DNA is TGTGCCAGCAGGGGCAGGGGTCGTGAATACGAGCAGTACTTC. The chain recombines TRBV6-1 with TRBJ2-7, with TRBD1 as a possible D gene (6 bases). Trimming cost V 6 bases and J 4 bases, with 16 bases left between them. Per germline, CDR1 MNHNS and CDR2 SASEGT. The CDR3 runs to 14 residues.

This chain links TRBV28 with TRBJ1-2; tentative D call: TRBD1 (5 bases). The CDR3 sequence is 14 residues long. Trimming stripped 3 bases from V and 7 bases from J, with 15 bases between. Germline V gene data show CDR1 as MDHEN and CDR2 as SYDVKM. The CDR3 DNA sequence: TGTGCCAGCAGTTTGGGCCAGGGCCATCGTGGCTACACCTTC. This encodes CASSLGQGHRGYTF.

This clonotype was recorded at least ten times. The rearrangement joins TRBV2 to TRBJ2-1; D may be TRBD2 (6 bases). Germline CDR1 reads SNHLY; CDR2 reads FYNNEI. The CDR3 extends over 15 amino acids. The DNA of the CDR3 is TGTGCTCTCAAAGCCCCGGGACTCGCCCCCAATGAGCAGTTCTTC. Translating gives CALKAPGLAPNEQFF.